One sample yielded the 21 T cell receptor beta chains listed below, sequenced in a study of Ad26.COV2.S vaccination and SARS-CoV-2 variants (dated by TCRdb to about 2021). Per the publication, the treatment or condition label means: roughly 18 received Ad26.COV2.S at low or high dose, single or two shots; about 5 received placebo; per-sample allocation not given. Repertoires of vaccine and placebo recipients were sequenced from samples taken on day 63 after the first injection. Libraries were built with the immunoSEQ multiplex PCR assay. The clones in this table, taken by TCRdb from immuneACCESS, are in-frame only. Not every clone is retained; where verified, under half of the shortfall comes from an unresolved V gene, and the cause of the rest is unknown. The sample data list roughly 410,000 clones, and about four fifths of these were observed just once. The ten most abundant clones make up about 8% of the sample.

The input for sequencing was peripheral blood, taken in a trial of Ad26.COV2.S vaccine versus placebo. Receptors originate from a person between 18 and 65 years old who received the Ad26.COV2.S COVID-19 vaccine or a placebo.

The V and J genes are TRBV2 and TRBJ1-2; unclear D gene. V was pared by 8 bases and J by 0 bases, with 16 bases between. The CDR3 spans 15 residues. Per germline, CDR1 SNHLY and CDR2 FYNNEI. The CDR3 here is CASLDHGVTNYGYTF. In nucleotides, the CDR3 is TGTGCCAGCTTAGATCACGGGGTGACTAACTATGGCTACACCTTC.

This sequence joins TRBV12-3 or TRBV12-4 and TRBJ2-7, with D unresolved. The germline V and J ends were trimmed by 5 bases and 2 bases, with 10 bases remaining between them. This CDR3 spans 13 amino acids. The CDR3 reads CASSRFPAYEQYF. The CDR3 nucleotides read TGTGCCAGCAGTCGCTTCCCCGCCTACGAGCAGTACTTC.

The gene calls are TRBV6-5 and TRBJ2-1; D gene ambiguous. The germline V gene encodes CDR1 MNHEY and CDR2 SVGAGI. Between the trimmed V and J ends, which lost 2 bases and 10 bases, there was a span of 6 bases. The CDR3 length is 11 residues. As DNA, the CDR3 is TGTGCCAGCAGTTACCGCCGGGAGCAGTTCTTC. It encodes CASSYRREQFF.

This clone occurred a few times. V usage is TRBV19 and J usage is TRBJ1-1; tentative D call: TRBD1 (5 bases). CDR1 LNHDA and CDR2 SQIVND come from the germline V gene (reference sequence). V lost 7 bases and J 5 bases, leaving 20 bases between the germline ends. The CDR3 has 15 residues. CDR3 in amino acids: CASKGTWSGQTEAFF. Here the CDR3 DNA reads TGTGCCAGTAAAGGGACTTGGTCAGGACAAACTGAAGCTTTCTTT.

The chain employs TRBV27 and TRBJ2-1; D is undetermined. Germline CDR1 and CDR2: MNHEY and SMNVEV (reference sequence). This CDR3 comprises 14 residues. V was shortened by 6 bases and J by 0 bases, with 9 bases between the two germline ends. The CDR3 sequence: CASRGIHSYNEQFF. The CDR3 DNA reads TGTGCCAGCAGGGGGATTCACTCCTACAATGAGCAGTTCTTC.

The chain joins TRBV7-9 to TRBJ2-2; no clear D. Deletions cut 2 bases from V and 6 bases from J, with 10 bases between. The germline CDR1 and CDR2 sequences are SEHNR and FQNEAQ (reference sequence). The CDR3 contains 14 residues. As DNA, the CDR3 is TGTGCCAGCAGCTTAATATCCCGGGCCGGGGAGCTGTTTTTT. It yields the protein CASSLISRAGELFF.

The rearrangement uses TRBV4-1 and TRBJ2-2, with a possible D match to TRBD1 (6 bases). The CDR3 has 14 amino acids. The germline V and J ends were trimmed by 4 bases and 16 bases, with 22 bases remaining between them. Per germline, CDR1 MGHRA and CDR2 YSYEKL. For the CDR3, the DNA is TGCGCCAGCAGCCGAGACTGGGGGCAGGAGCAGAGGTTTTTT. Its translation is CASSRDWGQEQRFF.

This sequence joins TRBV9 and TRBJ2-2, with 9 bases that match TRBD2. This CDR3 has 16 amino acids. Germline V lookup: CDR1 SGDLS, CDR2 YYNGEE. V trimming: 4 bases; J trimming: 2 bases; junction bases outside the gene matches: 6. The CDR3 sequence is CASSPRGGVNTGELFF. The CDR3 nucleotides read TGTGCCAGCAGCCCTCGCGGGGGGGTAAACACCGGGGAGCTGTTTTTT.

V usage is TRBV24-1 and J usage is TRBJ1-3; D is perhaps TRBD1 (6 bases). The CDR3 is 16 amino acids. Per the germline V gene, CDR1 is KGHDR and CDR2 is SFDVKD. Trimming took off 2 bases at V and 0 bases at J, with 10 bases between the two ends. The CDR3 DNA reads as TGTGCCACCAGTGATTCAGGGGTCGACTCTGGAAACACCATATATTTT. Its translation: CATSDSGVDSGNTIYF.

This clone was seen a few times. V gene TRBV2 combines with J gene TRBJ1-1; perhaps TRBD1 as D (5 bases). The CDR3 is 14 amino acids. Germline-derived CDR1 and CDR2 are SNHLY and FYNNEI. Trimming left V 6 bases short and J 3 bases short, with 14 bases between. The CDR3 DNA reads as TGTGCCAGCAGGGACCTCAGGGCCGACACTGAAGCTTTCTTT. This encodes CASRDLRADTEAFF.

Concerning this clone itself: In the same sample, other DNA sequences code for this CDR3. The V and J genes are TRBV18 and TRBJ2-7; D is unclear. V was pared by 4 bases and J by 5 bases, with 9 bases between. Germline assignment: CDR1 KGHSH and CDR2 LQKENI. The CDR3 totals 12 residues. CDR3: CASSRVGDEQYF. As DNA, the CDR3 is TGTGCCAGCTCACGGGTTGGGGACGAGCAGTACTTC.

This clone occurred once. This same CDR3 is encoded by further DNA sequences in the sample. This chain joins TRBV24-1 and TRBJ2-6, with D perhaps TRBD1 (7 bases). Germline assignment: CDR1 KGHDR and CDR2 SFDVKD. This CDR3 comprises 16 residues. Between the trimmed V and J ends, which lost 7 bases and 0 bases, there was a span of 12 bases. The CDR3 reads CATSAQGGSGANVLTF. The CDR3 bases are TGTGCCACCAGCGCTCAGGGGGGCTCTGGGGCCAACGTCCTGACTTTC.

J is TRBJ2-3 and V is TRBV4-2; 13 nucleotides align to TRBD2. The CDR3 sequence is 17 residues long. Germline assignment: CDR1 LGHNA and CDR2 YNFKEQ. With 4 bases clipped from V and 5 bases from J, the junction kept 9 bases outside the gene matches. CDR3 residues: CASSRYSLAGGEDTQYF. The CDR3 bases are TGTGCCAGCAGCCGCTATTCACTAGCGGGGGGGGAAGATACGCAGTATTTT.

The V and J genes are TRBV19 and TRBJ1-1; D possibly corresponds to TRBD1 (5 bases). V lost 3 bases and J 1 base, leaving 6 bases between the germline ends. This CDR3 is built from 13 residues. Germline V lookup: CDR1 LNHDA, CDR2 SQIVND (reference sequence). CDR3: CASSIRANTEAFF. CDR3 bases: TGTGCCAGTAGTATCAGGGCGAACACTGAAGCTTTCTTT.

V is TRBV2 and J is TRBJ2-3; a weak D match, TRBD2 (6 bases). The V end lost 5 bases, the J end lost 5 bases, and 20 bases lay between the germline ends. The CDR3 runs to 16 residues. Germline lookup yields CDR1 SNHLY and CDR2 FYNNEI. CDR3 protein: CASSFNPGSGRDTQYF. The CDR3 coding sequence is TGTGCCAGCAGTTTCAATCCGGGCTCCGGGAGAGATACGCAGTATTTT.

The chain combines TRBV12-5 with TRBJ2-7, with 7 bases aligning to TRBD1. The length of the CDR3 is 13 residues. The V gene end was trimmed by 5 bases and the J gene end by 4 bases; junction bases not matched to a gene: 5. The germline CDR1 and CDR2 sequences are LGHNT and FRNRAP. CDR3 nucleotides: TGTGCTAGTGGTCCCCCGGGACAGTACGAGCAGTACTTC. This gives the protein CASGPPGQYEQYF.

The J gene is TRBJ1-2, the V gene TRBV15; possible D gene TRBD1, 5 bases. V was cut by 0 bases and J by 8 bases, with 19 bases left in between. The germline V gene has CDR1 LNHNV and CDR2 YYDKDF (reference sequence). The CDR3 length is 16 residues. CDR3: CATSRDYGANVGGYTF. DNA for the CDR3: TGTGCCACCAGCAGAGATTACGGGGCAAACGTCGGGGGCTACACCTTC. Variable domain in full (rest from reference TRBV15 and TRBJ1-2): DAMVIQNPRYQVTQFGKPVTLSCSQTLNHNVMYWYQQKSSQAPKLLFHYYDKDFNNEADTPDNFQSRRPNTSFCFLDIRSPGLGDTAMYLCATSRDYGANVGGYTFGSGTRLTVV.

This clone was detected once. The chain recombines TRBV15 with TRBJ2-7; the match to TRBD1 covers 7 bases. CDR1 LNHNV and CDR2 YYDKDF come from the germline V gene (reference sequence). With 0 bases clipped from V and 2 bases from J, the junction kept 1 base outside the gene matches. There are 14 residues in the CDR3. DNA of the CDR3: TGTGCCACCAGCAGAGATCAGGGGGCCTACGAGCAGTACTTC. This gives the protein CATSRDQGAYEQYF.

The chain carries TRBV13 and TRBJ1-3; maybe TRBD1 (6 bases). CDR1 is PRHDT, CDR2 FYEKMQ, per germline (reference sequence). The germline V and J ends were trimmed by 1 base and 4 bases, with 11 bases remaining between them. The CDR3 length is 15 residues. CDR3 loop: CASSLVEDRGNTIYF. CDR3 in DNA: TGTGCCAGCAGCTTAGTAGAGGACAGAGGAAACACCATATATTTT.

This sequence joins TRBV9 and TRBJ1-2; TRBD1 matches 9 bases. CDR1 and CDR2 from the germline V gene are SGDLS and YYNGEE. CDR3 size: 18 residues. J lost 5 bases, V lost 4 bases, and 18 bases had no gene match. CDR3 loop: CASSTPGQGKGSDYGYTF. The DNA for the CDR3 is TGTGCCAGCAGCACTCCGGGACAGGGAAAAGGGTCAGATTATGGCTACACCTTC.

The chain employs TRBV5-1 and TRBJ2-3, with D unresolved. The CDR3 has 11 amino acids. Germline V gives CDR1 SGHRS, CDR2 YFSETQ. V was pared by 4 bases and J by 6 bases, with 6 bases between. CDR3 nucleotides: TGCGCCAGCAGCGGACGGGATACGCAGTATTTT. This sequence encodes CASSGRDTQYF. The full variable domain, its missing parts supplied by reference TRBV5-1 and TRBJ2-3, is KAGVTQTPRYLIKTRGQQVTLSCSPISGHRSVSWYQQTPGQGLQFLFEYFSETQRNKGNFPGRFSGRQFSNSRSEMNVSTLELGDSALYLCASSGRDTQYFGPGTRLTVL.